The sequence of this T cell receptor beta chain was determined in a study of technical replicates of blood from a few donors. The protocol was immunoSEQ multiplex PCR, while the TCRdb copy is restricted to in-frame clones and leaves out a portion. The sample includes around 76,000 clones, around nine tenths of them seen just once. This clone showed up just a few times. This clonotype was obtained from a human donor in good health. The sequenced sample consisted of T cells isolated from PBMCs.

The DNA for the CDR3 is TGTGCCAGCAGTGGAAGGGAAGGTATGTCAGGAGGGGATCAGCCCCAGCATTTT. Encoded protein: CASSGREGMSGGDQPQHF. The gene calls are TRBV6-1 and TRBJ1-5; tentative D call: TRBD1 (5 bases). CDR1 is MNHNS and CDR2 is SASEGT in the germline V gene. The CDR3 consists of 18 residues. The germline V and J ends were trimmed by 4 bases and 5 bases, with 24 bases remaining between them.